The 23 T cell receptor beta chains reported below all come from one sample, sequenced in a study of tumor and adjacent non-tumor tissue in lung cancer. TCRbeta libraries were built with three rounds of nested PCR, modified from ARM-PCR. Each CDR3 protein gets one entry after TCRdb re-called the multiplex PCR reads with MiXCR. The sample lists 75,000 to 95,000 distinct CDR3 sequences, about 70% occurring once. The template was RNA from unsorted bulk tissue. Material: lung tumor tissue. The receptor set was obtained from a man aged 60 to 75 with non-small cell lung cancer.

The genes are TRBV11-1 and TRBJ2-6; D gene unclear. The CDR3 spans 17 residues. The ends were cut back, 5 bases at V and 0 bases at J, with 14 bases in the middle. Germline CDR1 reads SGHAT; CDR2 reads FQDESV (reference sequence). The CDR3 DNA sequence: TGTGCCAGCAGCCTTCACCCTGGTATCTCTGGGGCCAACGTCCTGACTTTC. Protein: CASSLHPGISGANVLTF.

Turning to this clonotype: A read error may account for a junction end that differs from germline. The gene calls are TRBV4-1 and TRBJ1-4, with TRBD1 matching 10 bases. Germline V lookup: CDR1 MGHRA, CDR2 YSYEKL. The CDR3 has 16 residues. The CDR3 DNA sequence: TGCTCCAGCAGCCGCCTGGGACAGGGGTACGGCGAACAACTGGTTTTT. Encoded protein: CSSSRLGQGYGEQLVF.

This clonotype is a singleton in its sample. V gene TRBV12-3 or TRBV12-4 combines with J gene TRBJ2-1, with 13 bases fitting TRBD2. J lost 5 bases, V lost 1 base, and 2 bases had no gene match. This CDR3 contains 16 residues. The CDR3: CASSLGLAGGNNEQFF. CDR3 DNA sequence: TGTGCCAGCAGTTTAGGACTAGCGGGAGGTAACAATGAGCAGTTCTTC.

V and J are TRBV6-2 or TRBV6-3 and TRBJ1-2; 7 bases align to TRBD1. Per germline, CDR1 MNHEY and CDR2 SVGEGT. The length of the CDR3 is 15 residues. The V segment lost 5 bases and the J segment 8 bases; nucleotides outside the gene matches: 14. DNA for the CDR3: TGTGCCAGCAGTCGAAGGACAGGAGGGATGAGGGGCTACACCTTC. As protein: CASSRRTGGMRGYTF.

Of note for this clonotype: One junction end does not reproduce the germline sequence, and a read error may be involved. V usage is TRBV5-4 and J usage is TRBJ1-6; 7 positions match TRBD1. Germline V gene lookup returns CDR1 SGHNT and CDR2 YYREEE (reference sequence). The length of the CDR3 is 16 residues. CDR3 region: CASSPGTVQGCSPLHF. The CDR3 DNA reads TGCGCCAGCAGCCCGGGGACAGTACAAGGCTGCTCACCCCTCCACTTT. Variable domain in full (rest from reference TRBV5-4 and TRBJ1-6): ETGVTQSPTHLIKTRGQQVTLRCSSQSGHNTVSWYQQALGQGPQFIFQYYREEENGRGNFPPRFSGLQFPNYSSELNVNALELDDSALYLCASSPGTVQGCSPLHFGNGTRLTVT.

This clonotype was counted ten times or more. This chain connects TRBV12-3 or TRBV12-4 to TRBJ1-1; a possible D gene is TRBD1 (5 bases). The CDR3 covers 15 residues. The V gene lost 3 bases and the J gene lost 4 bases, with 15 bases spanning the gap. CDR3 protein: CASSFGGRLATEAFF. CDR3 bases: TGTGCCAGCAGTTTTGGGGGAAGGCTAGCCACTGAAGCTTTCTTT.

The rearrangement links TRBV11-1 to TRBJ2-7; D unclear. Trimming shortened V by 5 bases and J by 10 bases, and 18 bases separated the two germline ends. CDR1 is SGHAT and CDR2 is FQDESV in the germline V gene (reference sequence). The CDR3 runs 13 residues. The CDR3 is CASSIPGGAYQYF. The CDR3, as DNA: TGTGCCAGCAGCATTCCCGGCGGCGCCTACCAGTACTTC.

As concerns this clonotype: No conserved phenylalanine or tryptophan is present at the end of the CDR3, so a read error is the likely explanation. J is TRBJ2-1 and V is TRBV29-1; 7 bases map to TRBD2. This CDR3 has 14 residues. Germline V gene sequence: CDR1 SQVTM, CDR2 ANQGSEA. The CDR3 nucleotides read TGCAGCGTAAGAAGGCCTAGCGGTTACAAAGAGCAGTTCCTC. Its translation is CSVRRPSGYKEQFL.

This clonotype was seen more than once but under ten times. The chain recombines TRBV19 with TRBJ1-5; 7 nucleotides line up with TRBD1. V shed 1 base, J shed 1 base, and the junction held 7 bases outside the gene matches. CDR1 and CDR2 (germline): LNHDA, SQIVND (reference sequence). The CDR3 is 17 amino acids. CDR3 DNA: TGTGCCAGTAGTATAGCTGGACAGGCCAGAAGCAATCAGCCCCAGCATTTT. This codes for CASSIAGQARSNQPQHF.

J is TRBJ2-5 and V is TRBV28; 8 positions agree with TRBD2. CDR3 length equals 15 residues. The ends lost 4 bases at V and 1 base at J; junction bases unmatched: 5. CDR1 is MDHEN and CDR2 is SYDVKM in the germline V gene. The CDR3 DNA is TGTGCCAGCAGTTCGCCAAGCGGGAGCCAAGAGACCCAGTACTTC. This encodes CASSSPSGSQETQYF.

This clonotype was counted many times. V gene TRBV5-1 combines with J gene TRBJ2-2; D not resolved. The CDR3 contains 12 residues. Germline V gene data show CDR1 as SGHRS and CDR2 as YFSETQ. The V gene lost 2 bases and the J gene lost 2 bases, with 1 base spanning the gap. In nucleotides, the CDR3 is TGCGCCAGCAGCTTTAACACCGGGGAGCTGTTTTTT. Translation: CASSFNTGELFF.

Notes on this clonotype: At one end the junction does not follow the germline gene, possibly because of a read error. V usage is TRBV6-2 or TRBV6-3 and J usage is TRBJ2-1; TRBD2 might be the D (6 bases). The germline V gene has CDR1 MNHEY and CDR2 SVGEGT. The CDR3 contains 15 residues. CDR3 amino acids: CASSEAAGSYTEQFF. In nucleotides, the CDR3 is TGTGCCAGCAGTGAAGCAGCGGGTTCCTACACTGAGCAGTTCTTC.

The J gene is TRBJ2-1, the V gene TRBV6-5, with 15 nucleotides matching TRBD2. Per the germline V gene, CDR1 is MNHEY and CDR2 is SVGAGI. The CDR3 has 18 amino acids. The ends lost 5 bases at V and 7 bases at J; junction bases unmatched: 12. The CDR3 protein is CASSRTSGRACISNEQFF. For the CDR3, the DNA is TGTGCCAGCAGTCGGACTAGCGGGAGGGCTTGTATCTCAAATGAGCAGTTCTTC.

This clonotype has a count of ten or more. V usage is TRBV12-3 or TRBV12-4 and J usage is TRBJ2-1; D gene unclear. The CDR3 covers 11 residues. V shed 3 bases and J shed 8 bases, with 5 bases lying between them. The CDR3, as DNA: TGTGCCAGCAGTTTGCTCGATGAGCAGTTCTTC. Protein product: CASSLLDEQFF.

Turning to this clonotype: One base away lies a much larger clone, so this may be a sequencing read error. V is TRBV7-8 and J is TRBJ2-3; either TRBD1 or TRBD2 may fit D (5 bases each). The CDR3 is 16 residues long. From germline, CDR1 is SGHVS and CDR2 FQNEAQ. The V end lost 5 bases, the J end lost 2 bases, and 17 bases lay between the germline ends. The CDR3 protein is CASSVQGPGVTDTQYF. The CDR3 bases are TGTGCCAGCAGCGTTCAGGGCCCCGGGGTCACAGATACGCAGTATTTT.

The rearrangement links TRBV2 to TRBJ2-3, with 16 bases that match TRBD2. Germline V lookup: CDR1 SNHLY, CDR2 FYNNEI. Trimming took 2 bases from V and 4 from J; bases not matched to a gene: 6. The CDR3 is made up of 18 amino acids. CDR3 sequence reads: CASSELSGLAGGADTQYF. CDR3 bases: TGTGCCAGCAGTGAACTCTCGGGACTAGCGGGGGGGGCAGATACGCAGTATTTT. Full variable domain (outside the CDR3, taken from reference TRBV2 and TRBJ2-3): EPEVTQTPSHQVTQMGQEVILRCVPISNHLYFYWYRQILGQKVEFLVSFYNNEISEKSEIFDDQFSVERPDGSNFTLKIRSTKLEDSAMYFCASSELSGLAGGADTQYFGPGTRLTVL.

In the case of this clonotype: This is likely a read error, given that the CDR3 carries no conserved phenylalanine or tryptophan at its end. The gene calls are TRBV29-1 and TRBJ2-5, with D possibly being TRBD2 (7 bases). Germline assignment: CDR1 SQVTM and CDR2 ANQGSEA. CDR3 length equals 14 residues. The CDR3 nucleotides are TGCAGCGTTGCCGGGGGGTCGGGACAAGAGAGCCAGTACCTC. Translation gives CSVAGGSGQESQYL.

A word on this clonotype: The conserved phenylalanine or tryptophan normally closing the CDR3 is absent here, so this likely arose from a read error. No DNA is shown, since the ends of the CDR3 on it are uncertain; the CDR3 is the one TCRdb lists. The V call is TRBV14, the J call TRBJ1-1; TRBD1, as called in the table, went unchecked against the DNA. The CDR3 region is 16 residues in length, termini included. The germline V gene has CDR1 SGHDN and CDR2 FVKESK. CDR3 protein: CASESTTDGGSTEALY.

In the case of this clonotype: The CDR3 carries no conserved terminal phenylalanine or tryptophan, so it likely arises from a read error. This rearrangement joins TRBV29-1 to TRBJ1-2, with D uncertain. Germline V gives CDR1 SQVTM, CDR2 ANQGSEA. Deletions cut 8 bases from V and 2 bases from J, with 15 bases between. This CDR3 has 13 residues. CDR3 DNA sequence: TGCAGCCTTGGCGCAGGCCGAAACTATGGCTACACCCTC. It yields the protein CSLGAGRNYGYTL.

About this clonotype itself: A read error may explain this, as a much larger clone is one base away. The chain is built from TRBV14 and TRBJ2-7; a weak D match, TRBD1 (5 bases). Germline loops: CDR1 SGHDN, CDR2 FVKESK. The ends were cut back, 1 base at V and 2 bases at J, with 9 bases in the middle. The CDR3 runs to 14 residues. The CDR3 loop is CASSQGTRPYEQYF. CDR3 nucleotides: TGTGCCAGCAGCCAAGGGACAAGGCCCTACGAGCAGTACTTC.

Comments on this clonotype: It may be a read error: a sequence one base away is much more abundant. The chain joins TRBV28 to TRBJ1-4; D possibly corresponds to TRBD1 (6 bases). This CDR3 contains 13 residues. Germline V gives CDR1 MDHEN, CDR2 SYDVKM. As DNA, the CDR3 is TGTACCAGCAGTTTGGGGGGCGATGAAAAACTGTTTTTT. This encodes CTSSLGGDEKLFF.

Concerning this clonotype itself: The CDR3 ends on some other residue instead of the conserved phenylalanine or tryptophan, so this is likely a read error. It is unclear where the CDR3 begins or ends on the DNA, so no DNA is shown, and the CDR3 is as TCRdb lists it. CDR3 amino acids: CASGQPGQGANEQYL. The chain couples TRBV13 to TRBJ2-7; the table's TRBD1 call for D was not verified on the DNA. Germline CDR1 and CDR2: PRHDT and FYEKMQ (reference sequence). Inclusive of both ends, the CDR3 amounts to 15 amino acids.

With regard to this clonotype: A read error may account for a junction end that differs from germline. The rearrangement links TRBV11-2 to TRBJ1-2; the D gene is possibly TRBD1 (6 bases). There are 13 residues in the CDR3. Germline V CDR1 and CDR2: SGHAT, FQNNGV. The chain's CDR3 is CANSPGGDYGYAF. CDR3 sequence (DNA): TGTGCTAACAGCCCTGGGGGCGACTATGGCTACGCCTTC.